This entry lists 25 T cell receptor beta chains sequenced from one sample in a study of identical twins. TCRdb reanalysed the 5' RACE reads using MiXCR and keeps one entry per CDR3 protein. This sample has 700,000 to 950,000 distinct CDR3 sequences, with around an eighth found just once. The sample was also reused in another study, on yellow fever vaccine responses in identical twins.

The sequencing sample was made of PBMCs. The receptors were sampled from a woman between 18 and 30 years old in good health.

This clonotype occurred many times. The chain uses TRBV28 and TRBJ2-7, with D perhaps matching TRBD2 (5 bases). CDR1 and CDR2 (germline): MDHEN, SYDVKM. The CDR3 spans 13 residues. Trimming took 5 bases from V and 3 from J, leaving 11 bases between them. The CDR3 sequence: CASSAGRDYEQYV. The DNA of the CDR3 is TGTGCCAGCAGTGCCGGACGGGACTACGAGCAGTACGTC.

This clonotype was recorded at least ten times. The CDR3 DNA reads as TGTGCCAGCAGCTTCGGGCAGTTTGAAGAGACCCAGTACTTC. Translation gives CASSFGQFEETQYF. J is TRBJ2-5 and V is TRBV7-9, with no clear D. CDR3 length equals 14 residues. Trimming left V 3 bases short and J 3 bases short, with 11 bases between. The germline gives CDR1 SEHNR, CDR2 FQNEAQ (reference sequence).

In this sample, this clonotype turned up many times. This chain uses TRBV12-3 or TRBV12-4 with TRBJ2-2; the D gene is possibly TRBD1 (6 bases). Trimming removed 6 bases from V and 2 bases from J, with 10 bases in between. The CDR3 spans 14 residues. The CDR3 sequence is CASRQGFNTGELFF. CDR3 nucleotides: TGTGCCAGCAGACAGGGATTCAACACCGGGGAGCTGTTTTTT.

The chain is built from TRBV14 and TRBJ2-3; D is ambiguous. Germline V lookup: CDR1 SGHDN, CDR2 FVKESK. The germline V and J ends were trimmed by 0 bases and 5 bases, with 6 bases remaining between them. This CDR3 has 13 residues. CDR3 coding DNA: TGTGCCAGCAGCCAAGATTACAGAGATACGCAGTATTTT. Protein sequence: CASSQDYRDTQYF.

The table lists this clonotype with many counts. A much more abundant neighbour one base away suggests this may be a read error. This chain links TRBV12-3 or TRBV12-4 with TRBJ1-1; D remains unclear. Trimming left V 3 bases short and J 1 base short, with 6 bases between. The length of the CDR3 is 13 residues. The CDR3 nucleotides read TGTGCCAGCAGTTTTAACCCGAACACTGAAGCTTTCTTT. This sequence encodes CASSFNPNTEAFF.

The rearrangement links TRBV7-2 to TRBJ2-1; either TRBD1 or TRBD2 may supply D (6 bases each). V was pared by 5 bases and J by 3 bases, with 14 bases between. Germline V gives CDR1 SGHTA, CDR2 FQGNSA. The CDR3 is 15 residues long. In nucleotides, the CDR3 is TGTGCCAGCAGCCGCGTGGGGGGCGTCTACAATGAGCAGTTCTTC. Amino acids: CASSRVGGVYNEQFF.

The chain has TRBV4-1 and TRBJ2-5; TRBD1 matches 7 bases. Trimming took 0 bases from V and 3 from J; bases not matched to a gene: 1. The CDR3 contains 14 residues. The germline V gene has CDR1 MGHRA and CDR2 YSYEKL. This chain's CDR3 is CASSQEGQEETQYF. The CDR3 nucleotides read TGCGCCAGCAGCCAAGAAGGACAGGAAGAGACCCAGTACTTC.

The rearrangement links TRBV2 to TRBJ2-3; D possibly uses TRBD1 or TRBD2 (7 bases each). Germline V gene data show CDR1 as SNHLY and CDR2 as FYNNEI. V dropped 6 bases and J dropped 4 bases, with 20 bases sitting between them. The CDR3 consists of 16 residues. The CDR3 here is CASSLRGGVVPDTQYF. The DNA of the CDR3 is TGTGCCAGCAGCCTCAGGGGGGGCGTAGTCCCAGATACGCAGTATTTT. Combining the CDR3 with reference TRBV2 and TRBJ2-3 gives the whole variable domain EPEVTQTPSHQVTQMGQEVILRCVPISNHLYFYWYRQILGQKVEFLVSFYNNEISEKSEIFDDQFSVERPDGSNFTLKIRSTKLEDSAMYFCASSLRGGVVPDTQYFGPGTRLTVL.

This clonotype was detected many times. A much more abundant neighbour one base away suggests this may be a read error. The rearrangement uses TRBV2 and TRBJ2-3; D is uncertain. This CDR3 has 19 amino acids. Trimming shortened V by 8 bases and J by 0 bases, and 27 bases separated the two germline ends. Germline V gene data show CDR1 as SNHLY and CDR2 as FYNNEI. In DNA, the CDR3 is TGTGCCAGCTGTCTCCAGTCGAGCCTAACCCTCGCTAGCACAGATACGCAGTATTTT. This translates into CASCLQSSLTLASTDTQYF.

The chain combines TRBV12-3 or TRBV12-4 with TRBJ2-3; 9 bases fit TRBD2. V shed 3 bases, J shed 2 bases, and the junction held 6 bases outside the gene matches. This CDR3 region has 16 residues. CDR3 amino acids: CASSFRLAEYTDTQYF. The CDR3 nucleotides read TGTGCCAGCAGTTTCCGACTAGCGGAGTACACAGATACGCAGTATTTT.

This clonotype has a count of ten or more. The chain is built from TRBV7-9 and TRBJ1-5, with TRBD1 matching over 8 bases. Germline lookup yields CDR1 SEHNR and CDR2 FQNEAQ (reference sequence). The length of the CDR3 is 16 residues. J lost 1 base, V lost 5 bases, and 7 bases had no gene match. This CDR3 is CASSGQGAVSNQPQHF. In DNA, the CDR3 is TGTGCCAGCAGCGGCCAGGGGGCCGTAAGCAATCAGCCCCAGCATTTT.

This clonotype has at least ten counts. The V and J genes are TRBV11-2 and TRBJ1-1, with D perhaps matching TRBD1 (5 bases). V dropped 3 bases and J dropped 7 bases, with 18 bases sitting between them. Germline loops: CDR1 SGHAT, CDR2 FQNNGV. CDR3 size: 15 residues. The chain's CDR3 is CASSFSAGTISEAFF. Written as DNA, the CDR3 is TGTGCCAGCAGCTTCTCCGCGGGGACGATCAGTGAAGCTTTCTTT.

Ten or more counts support this clonotype. The CDR3 sequence is CASSERMVAGDGVRNEQFF. CDR3 DNA: TGTGCCAGCAGCGAAAGGATGGTAGCGGGAGACGGAGTACGCAATGAGCAGTTCTTC. V and J are TRBV11-1 and TRBJ2-1; 9 bases map to TRBD2. Trimming at V came to 5 bases and at J to 6 bases, leaving 20 bases not matched to a gene. The CDR3 runs 19 residues. Germline CDR1 and CDR2: SGHAT and FQDESV (reference sequence).

This clonotype was observed at least ten times. V is TRBV6-5 and J is TRBJ2-2; TRBD2 is a possible D gene (6 bases). V lost 4 bases to trimming and J lost 1 base, with 10 bases between them. The CDR3 is made up of 15 amino acids. Germline V gene sequence: CDR1 MNHEY, CDR2 SVGAGI. CDR3 region: CASSFRGRNTGELFF. The CDR3 DNA sequence: TGTGCCAGCAGTTTCCGGGGGAGGAACACCGGGGAGCTGTTTTTT.

With regard to this clonotype: A much more abundant neighbour one base away suggests this may be a read error. V is TRBV12-3 or TRBV12-4 and J is TRBJ2-3; 8 bases fit TRBD2. The CDR3 runs 17 residues. CDR3 sequence: CAGSFSGKKPSTDTQYF. The CDR3 coding sequence is TGTGCCGGCAGTTTTAGCGGGAAAAAACCTAGCACAGATACGCAGTATTTT.

This clonotype was picked up many times. This chain links TRBV4-1 with TRBJ2-1; possibly TRBD1 or TRBD2 for D (5 bases each). V lost 1 base and J 8 bases, leaving 15 bases between the germline ends. Per germline, CDR1 MGHRA and CDR2 YSYEKL. CDR3 size: 15 residues. The CDR3 DNA reads TGCGCCAGCAGCCAAGGGGGCGGGCCTAGCTATGAGCAGTTCTTC. The encoded protein is CASSQGGGPSYEQFF.

In its sample, this clonotype was seen many times. The rearrangement joins TRBV6-2 or TRBV6-3 to TRBJ1-1; D unresolved. V shed 6 bases and J shed 1 base, with 9 bases lying between them. Germline V CDR1 and CDR2: MNHEY, SVGEGT. The CDR3 is made up of 13 amino acids. The DNA of the CDR3 is TGTGCCAGCAGGGACCGGGGGAACACTGAAGCTTTCTTT. Translated, it gives CASRDRGNTEAFF.

The chain links TRBV2 to TRBJ2-7; D unclear. V dropped 2 bases and J dropped 3 bases, with 8 bases sitting between them. The CDR3 extends over 13 amino acids. Per the germline V gene, CDR1 is SNHLY and CDR2 is FYNNEI. The CDR3 nucleotides read TGTGCCAGCAGTGAAACTGAAAACTACGAGCAGTACTTC. It yields the protein CASSETENYEQYF.

This clonotype turned up a few times. The V call is TRBV13, the J call TRBJ2-6; 7 bases match TRBD1. Trimming removed 9 bases from V and 0 bases from J; junction bases left unmatched: 5. From germline, CDR1 is PRHDT and CDR2 FYEKMQ (reference sequence). There are 15 residues in the CDR3. This chain's CDR3 is CASQPGGSGANVLTF. In DNA, the CDR3 is TGTGCCAGTCAACCAGGGGGCTCTGGGGCCAACGTCCTGACTTTC.

V is TRBV11-2 and J is TRBJ2-3; no reliable D call. The CDR3 is made up of 16 amino acids. The V and J ends lost 1 base and 1 base respectively, with 12 bases between them. Germline V gives CDR1 SGHAT, CDR2 FQNNGV. For the CDR3, the DNA is TGTGCCAGCAGCTTAGTTCCAGGACCCCGCACAGATACGCAGTATTTT. It specifies CASSLVPGPRTDTQYF. Variable domain in full (rest from reference TRBV11-2 and TRBJ2-3): EAGVAQSPRYKIIEKRQSVAFWCNPISGHATLYWYQQILGQGPKLLIQFQNNGVVDDSQLPKDRFSAERLKGVDSTLKIQPAKLEDSAVYLCASSLVPGPRTDTQYFGPGTRLTVL.

Only a few counts were recorded for this clonotype. The rearrangement links TRBV5-1 to TRBJ1-2; TRBD1 is a possible D gene (6 bases). In germline, CDR1 is SGHRS, CDR2 YFSETQ. The CDR3 sequence is 14 residues long. V was trimmed by 4 bases and J by 7 bases, leaving 17 bases between them. Here the CDR3 reads CASSPRGLALGYTF. As DNA, the CDR3 is TGCGCCAGCAGCCCGAGGGGGTTGGCTCTTGGCTACACCTTC.

The rearrangement links TRBV27 to TRBJ1-6; TRBD1 aligns across 12 bases. The germline V gene has CDR1 MNHEY and CDR2 SMNVEV (reference sequence). This CDR3 has 15 residues. Trimming cost V 4 bases and J 12 bases; bases outside gene matches: 7. The CDR3 sequence: CASSSTGQGAQPLHF. Here the CDR3 DNA reads TGTGCCAGCAGTTCGACGGGACAGGGGGCTCAACCCCTCCACTTT.

This clonotype occurred a few times. The J gene is TRBJ2-2, the V gene TRBV5-1; D perhaps matches TRBD1 (6 bases). The CDR3 consists of 15 residues. V was trimmed by 3 bases and J by 1 base, leaving 10 bases between them. Per germline, CDR1 SGHRS and CDR2 YFSETQ. The CDR3 is CASSWQTGNTGELFF. CDR3 nucleotides: TGCGCCAGCAGCTGGCAGACAGGGAACACCGGGGAGCTGTTTTTT.

The chain joins TRBV11-1 to TRBJ2-3; D is unresolved. This CDR3 has 15 amino acids. The germline gives CDR1 SGHAT, CDR2 FQDESV (reference sequence). V was pared by 1 base and J by 0 bases, with 8 bases between. CDR3 bases: TGTGCCAGCAGCTTAGTTGCGGAAAGCACAGATACGCAGTATTTT. It codes for CASSLVAESTDTQYF. The entire variable domain, with the rest obtained from reference TRBV11-1 and TRBJ2-3, is as follows: EAEVAQSPRYKITEKSQAVAFWCDPISGHATLYWYRQILGQGPELLVQFQDESVVDDSQLPKDRFSAERLKGVDSTLKIQPAELGDSAMYLCASSLVAESTDTQYFGPGTRLTVL.

The rearrangement links TRBV6-1 to TRBJ2-2; 10 positions match TRBD2. The CDR3 consists of 16 residues. Germline V lookup: CDR1 MNHNS, CDR2 SASEGT. Trimming cost V 8 bases and J 1 base; bases outside gene matches: 7. The CDR3 coding sequence is TGTGCCAGCCGAACCCCTAGCGGGGGGAACACCGGGGAGCTGTTTTTT. It encodes CASRTPSGGNTGELFF.